This is a list of T cell receptor beta chains from one sample in a study of a mutant IDH1 vaccine in newly diagnosed glioma. Only in-frame clones appear in the TCRdb table, and some are missing; sequencing was by immunoSEQ multiplex PCR. The table shows roughly 31,000 clones, with roughly 80% occurring only once. What these receptors recognize is not known. The sample here was PBMCs, taken from a glioma patient whose treatment included an IDH1 peptide vaccine. The receptors were sampled from a man younger than 40 with glioma. Each CDR3 is given with its conserved first and last residue. Each record gives: CDR3 length, clone size, V gene, J gene, CDR3 protein. Not all rows give a size; the values are once, few, many and, for expanded clones, a class.

cdr3_length: 15
clone_size: once
v_call: TRBV6-4
j_call: TRBJ2-5
cdr3_aa: CASSTGAGNQETQYF

cdr3_length: 15
clone_size: -
v_call: TRBV9
j_call: TRBJ2-5
cdr3_aa: CASSVSGSAQETQYF

cdr3_length: 16
clone_size: -
v_call: TRBV5-1
j_call: TRBJ2-2
cdr3_aa: CASRPDRAANTGELFF

cdr3_length: 13
clone_size: -
v_call: TRBV7-8
j_call: TRBJ2-5
cdr3_aa: CASSLVHLETQYF

cdr3_length: 16
clone_size: -
v_call: TRBV5-4
j_call: TRBJ2-3
cdr3_aa: CASSSLAGVSTDTQYF

cdr3_length: 16
clone_size: -
v_call: TRBV7-6
j_call: TRBJ2-3
cdr3_aa: CASSSGTSGVMDTQYF

cdr3_length: 12
clone_size: -
v_call: TRBV11-2
j_call: TRBJ2-6
cdr3_aa: CASSLFSQVLTF

cdr3_length: 14
clone_size: -
v_call: TRBV13
j_call: TRBJ1-2
cdr3_aa: CASSPGQTNYGYTF

cdr3_length: 13
clone_size: -
v_call: TRBV7-9
j_call: TRBJ2-2
cdr3_aa: CASSVRAGGELFF

cdr3_length: 13
clone_size: -
v_call: TRBV29-1
j_call: TRBJ2-3
cdr3_aa: CSVVGGYTDTQYF

cdr3_length: 9
clone_size: -
v_call: TRBV2
j_call: TRBJ1-6
cdr3_aa: CASSPPLHF

cdr3_length: 13
clone_size: -
v_call: TRBV5-1
j_call: TRBJ2-2
cdr3_aa: CASTPRSTGELFF

cdr3_length: 15
clone_size: -
v_call: TRBV5-1
j_call: TRBJ1-5
cdr3_aa: CASSPTTGGIQPQHF

cdr3_length: 15
clone_size: -
v_call: TRBV5-5
j_call: TRBJ2-3
cdr3_aa: CASNTAGGSTDTQYF

cdr3_length: 15
clone_size: -
v_call: TRBV4-2
j_call: TRBJ2-5
cdr3_aa: CASSQTTSGQETQYF

cdr3_length: 14
clone_size: -
v_call: TRBV27
j_call: TRBJ2-3
cdr3_aa: CASSPTRNTDTQYF

cdr3_length: 14
clone_size: -
v_call: TRBV6-5
j_call: TRBJ1-1
cdr3_aa: CASSLAWGNTEAFF

cdr3_length: 13
clone_size: -
v_call: TRBV7-2
j_call: TRBJ1-2
cdr3_aa: CASSPNTQYGYTF

cdr3_length: 14
clone_size: -
v_call: TRBV9
j_call: TRBJ1-5
cdr3_aa: CASSVDGGHQPQHF

cdr3_length: 13
clone_size: -
v_call: TRBV9
j_call: TRBJ2-3
cdr3_aa: CASSAPTTDTQYF

cdr3_length: 16
clone_size: -
v_call: TRBV9
j_call: TRBJ2-1
cdr3_aa: CASSVAGGLVYNEQFF

cdr3_length: 16
clone_size: -
v_call: TRBV14
j_call: TRBJ2-7
cdr3_aa: CASSQTPGLESYEQYF